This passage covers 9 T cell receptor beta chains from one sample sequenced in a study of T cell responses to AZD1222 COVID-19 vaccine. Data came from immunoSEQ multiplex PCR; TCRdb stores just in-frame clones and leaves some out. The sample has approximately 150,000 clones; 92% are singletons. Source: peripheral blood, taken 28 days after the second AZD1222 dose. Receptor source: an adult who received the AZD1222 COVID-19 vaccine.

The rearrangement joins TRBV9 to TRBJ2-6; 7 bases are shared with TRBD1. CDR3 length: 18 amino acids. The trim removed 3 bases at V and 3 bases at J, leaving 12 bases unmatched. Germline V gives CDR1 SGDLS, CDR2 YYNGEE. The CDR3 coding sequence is TGTGCCAGCAGCGATTCCCGGGACAGTAGCCTTGGGGCCAACGTCCTGACTTTC. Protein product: CASSDSRDSSLGANVLTF.

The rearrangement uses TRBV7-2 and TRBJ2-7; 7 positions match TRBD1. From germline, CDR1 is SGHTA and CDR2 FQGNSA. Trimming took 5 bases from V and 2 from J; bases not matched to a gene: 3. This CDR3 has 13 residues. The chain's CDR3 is CASSRDRAYEQYF. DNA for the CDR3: TGTGCCAGCAGCCGAGACAGGGCCTACGAGCAGTACTTC. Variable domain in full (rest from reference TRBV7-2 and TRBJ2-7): GAGVSQSPSNKVTEKGKDVELRCDPISGHTALYWYRQSLGQGLEFLIYFQGNSAPDKSGLPSDRFSAERTGGSVSTLTIQRTQQEDSAVYLCASSRDRAYEQYFGPGTRLTVT.

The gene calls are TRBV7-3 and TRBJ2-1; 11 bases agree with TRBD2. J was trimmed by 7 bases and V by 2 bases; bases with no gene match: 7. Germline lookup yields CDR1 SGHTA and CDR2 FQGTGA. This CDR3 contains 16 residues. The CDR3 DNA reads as TGTGCCAGCAGCTTAGGTATGGGACTAGCGGAAAATGAGCAGTTCTTC. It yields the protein CASSLGMGLAENEQFF. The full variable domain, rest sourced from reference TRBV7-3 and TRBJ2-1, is GAGVSQTPSNKVTEKGKYVELRCDPISGHTALYWYRQSLGQGPEFLIYFQGTGAADDSGLPNDRFFAVRPEGSVSTLKIQRTERGDSAVYLCASSLGMGLAENEQFFGPGTRLTVL.

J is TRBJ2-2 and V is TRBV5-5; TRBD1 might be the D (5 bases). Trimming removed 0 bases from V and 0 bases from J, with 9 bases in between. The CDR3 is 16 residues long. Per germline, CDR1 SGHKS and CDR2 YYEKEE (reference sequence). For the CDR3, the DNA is TGTGCCAGCAGCTTGGTTCAGGGCGCGAACACCGGGGAGCTGTTTTTT. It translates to CASSLVQGANTGELFF.

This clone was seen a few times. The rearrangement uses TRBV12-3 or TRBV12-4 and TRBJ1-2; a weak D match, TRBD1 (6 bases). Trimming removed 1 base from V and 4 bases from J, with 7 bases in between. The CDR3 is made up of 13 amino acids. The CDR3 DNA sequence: TGTGCCAGCAGTTTAGAGACAGGCTATGGCTACACCTTC. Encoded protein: CASSLETGYGYTF.

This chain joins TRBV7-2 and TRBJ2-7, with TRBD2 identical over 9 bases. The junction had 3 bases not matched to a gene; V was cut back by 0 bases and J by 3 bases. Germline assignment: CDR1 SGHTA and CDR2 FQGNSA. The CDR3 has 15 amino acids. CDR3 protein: CASSLARGRGYEQYF. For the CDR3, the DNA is TGTGCCAGCAGCTTAGCCCGCGGGAGGGGCTACGAGCAGTACTTC.

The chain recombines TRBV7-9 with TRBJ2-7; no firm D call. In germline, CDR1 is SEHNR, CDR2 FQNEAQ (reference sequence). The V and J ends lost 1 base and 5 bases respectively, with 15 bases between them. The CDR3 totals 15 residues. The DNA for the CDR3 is TGTGCCAGCAGCTTAGACGGGTGGAGAAGCGACGAGCAGTACTTC. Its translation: CASSLDGWRSDEQYF.

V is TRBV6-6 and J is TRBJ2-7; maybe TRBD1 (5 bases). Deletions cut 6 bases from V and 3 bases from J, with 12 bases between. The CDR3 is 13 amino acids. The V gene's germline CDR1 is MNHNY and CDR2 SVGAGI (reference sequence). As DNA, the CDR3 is TGTGCCAGCAGCCCAGGTACAGGCTACGAGCAGTACTTC. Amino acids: CASSPGTGYEQYF.

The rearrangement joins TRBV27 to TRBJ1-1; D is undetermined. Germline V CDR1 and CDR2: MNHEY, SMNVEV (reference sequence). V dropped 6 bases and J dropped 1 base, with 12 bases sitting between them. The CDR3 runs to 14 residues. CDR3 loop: CASSWTYANTEAFF. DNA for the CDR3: TGTGCCAGCAGCTGGACCTATGCGAACACTGAAGCTTTCTTT.